Listed here is a single T cell receptor beta chain. The antigen remains unidentified. Synthetically made TCR analog templates were put into each PCR as spikes. Measured with immunoSEQ multiplex PCR; TCRdb has only the in-frame clones, and not every one. The data contain about 80,000 clones, roughly 90% of them seen just once; the ten biggest clones take up 4.5% to 7%. Trimming stripped 4 bases from V and 10 bases from J, with 20 bases between. The germline V gene has CDR1 LNHNV and CDR2 YYDKDF (reference sequence). The CDR3 sequence is 15 residues long. These data belong to a study of PD-L1 blockade in urothelial cancer. Across the study: Blood analysis occurred 3 weeks (second dose) and 6 weeks after treatment start. Blood samples had a median of approximately 140,000 T cells, tens of thousands of unique TCRs, and clonality roughly 0.074.

Study-level points and caveats: Blood TCR clonality below the median before treatment was a predictor of better survival.

The specimen comprised PBMCs, sampled around atezolizumab (anti-PD-L1) treatment. This clonotype was sampled from a woman between 65 and 79 years old with urothelial cancer. V usage is TRBV15 and J usage is TRBJ2-1; a weak D match, TRBD2 (6 bases). For the CDR3, the DNA is TGTGCCACCAGCACAAAGCAGGGACTCCTCAGCGAGCAGTTCTTC. It specifies CATSTKQGLLSEQFF.